These 18 T cell receptor beta chains originate from one sample sequenced in a study of blood T cell repertoires in COVID-19. Data came from immunoSEQ multiplex PCR; TCRdb stores just in-frame clones and leaves some out. Among about 38,000 clones listed, approximately 86% were seen once. Material: peripheral blood. These receptors were collected from a man aged 50 to 59 with active COVID-19.

The V and J genes are TRBV2 and TRBJ2-7; 9 bases are shared with TRBD2. Germline CDR1 is SNHLY and CDR2 is FYNNEI. Trimming cost V 8 bases and J 3 bases; bases outside gene matches: 8. This CDR3 is built from 14 residues. The CDR3 DNA reads as TGTGCCAGCCAGTCTAGCGGGACTCTCTACGAGCAGTACTTC. Protein: CASQSSGTLYEQYF.

This clone was observed a handful of times. V is TRBV6-5 and J is TRBJ1-6, with TRBD1 as a possible D gene (6 bases). Trimming removed 0 bases at V and 9 bases at J, with 12 bases between. The CDR3 totals 15 residues. From germline, CDR1 is MNHEY and CDR2 SVGAGI. The CDR3 DNA is TGTGCCAGCAGTTACTCGAAGGGGGTTCGTTCACCCCTCCACTTT. It specifies CASSYSKGVRSPLHF.

The V call is TRBV28, the J call TRBJ2-7, with 8 positions matching TRBD2. The CDR3 is made up of 18 amino acids. J lost 5 bases, V lost 0 bases, and 15 bases had no gene match. Germline CDR1 and CDR2: MDHEN and SYDVKM. The CDR3 DNA reads as TGTGCCAGCAGTTTATGGAACCCGGGGGGGGGCCTTAAAAACGAGCAGTACTTC. This sequence encodes CASSLWNPGGGLKNEQYF.

This rearrangement joins TRBV5-1 to TRBJ2-5; TRBD1 matches at 10 bases. After removal of 3 bases from V and 5 bases from J, the junction contained 7 bases not matched to a gene. This CDR3 region has 15 residues. Germline values: CDR1 SGHRS, CDR2 YFSETQ. The CDR3 region is CASSSRQGAGETQYF. Here the CDR3 DNA reads TGCGCCAGCAGCTCCCGACAGGGGGCTGGGGAGACCCAGTACTTC.

V usage is TRBV9 and J usage is TRBJ1-2; no firm D call. CDR1 SGDLS and CDR2 YYNGEE come from the germline V gene. Trimming pared 3 bases from V and 7 bases from J, leaving 7 bases between. The CDR3 covers 11 residues. The CDR3 loop is CASSGGLGYTF. The CDR3 bases are TGTGCCAGCAGCGGAGGCCTTGGCTACACCTTC.

This chain connects TRBV7-9 to TRBJ2-5; TRBD2 agrees at 14 bases. V lost 5 bases, J lost 5 bases, and 7 bases stayed unmatched. The CDR3 is 16 residues long. The germline V gene has CDR1 SEHNR and CDR2 FQNEAQ (reference sequence). CDR3 DNA sequence: TGTGCCAGCAGCCAGACTAGCGGGGGGGCGCGTGAGACCCAGTACTTC. Translating gives CASSQTSGGARETQYF.

The chain carries TRBV4-1 and TRBJ1-2; 9 bases map to TRBD1. This CDR3 is built from 15 residues. V shed 3 bases and J 4 bases; nucleotides not matched to a gene: 6. CDR1 and CDR2 from the germline V gene are MGHRA and YSYEKL. CDR3 sequence (DNA): TGCGCCAGCAGCCATGACAGGGGGGCGATCTATGGCTACACCTTC. Translating it yields CASSHDRGAIYGYTF.

The V gene is TRBV6-2 or TRBV6-3, the J gene TRBJ2-5, with 10 bases matching TRBD1. CDR3 length equals 16 residues. Losses at the gene ends were 0 bases for V and 5 bases for J; bases not matched to a gene: 6. Per germline, CDR1 MNHEY and CDR2 SVGEGT. This CDR3 is CASSYSGTGARETQYF. In DNA, the CDR3 is TGTGCCAGCAGTTACTCTGGGACAGGGGCTCGGGAGACCCAGTACTTC.

The chain combines TRBV4-3 with TRBJ2-3, with D hard to call. This CDR3 comprises 15 residues. Germline V gene sequence: CDR1 LGHNA, CDR2 YSLEER. V shed 3 bases and J shed 0 bases, with 10 bases lying between them. CDR3 sequence: CASSQSYFSTDTQYF. The CDR3 DNA reads as TGCGCCAGCAGCCAGAGCTATTTTAGCACAGATACGCAGTATTTT.

This chain joins TRBV7-2 and TRBJ1-1; perhaps TRBD1 as D (6 bases). Germline CDR1 is SGHTA and CDR2 is FQGNSA. V was pared by 6 bases and J by 1 base, with 15 bases between. The CDR3 has 15 amino acids. The CDR3 loop is CASSLLGAQNTEAFF. The CDR3 coding sequence is TGTGCCAGCAGTCTTTTGGGGGCGCAGAACACTGAAGCTTTCTTT.

This sequence joins TRBV5-4 and TRBJ2-1; tentatively, D is TRBD1 (5 bases). Trimming removed 0 bases from V and 3 bases from J, with 7 bases in between. Germline V gene sequence: CDR1 SGHNT, CDR2 YYREEE (reference sequence). This CDR3 region has 14 residues. Here the CDR3 DNA reads TGTGCCAGCAGCTTGGGGGGCGGCTACAATGAGCAGTTCTTC. The encoded protein is CASSLGGGYNEQFF.

The chain links TRBV9 to TRBJ1-1, with TRBD1 matching over 7 bases. Germline-derived CDR1 and CDR2 are SGDLS and YYNGEE. V was clipped by 3 bases and J by 0 bases; unmatched bases: 14. This CDR3 has 18 residues. The CDR3: CASSARDSTSYMNTEAFF. The CDR3 bases are TGTGCCAGCAGCGCCCGGGACAGCACCAGTTATATGAACACTGAAGCTTTCTTT.

As DNA, the CDR3 is TGCGCCAGCAGCCAAGACGGACAGGGGGCTTCTGAAGCTTTCTTT. It codes for CASSQDGQGASEAFF. This chain connects TRBV4-3 to TRBJ1-1, with TRBD1 matching 11 bases. CDR1 and CDR2 from the germline V gene are LGHNA and YSLEER. The CDR3 length is 15 residues. Unmatched junction bases numbered 3, after V lost 0 bases and J lost 6 bases.

This chain uses TRBV19 with TRBJ1-5; TRBD1 matches 8 bases. Germline CDR1 and CDR2: LNHDA and SQIVND (reference sequence). The V segment lost 1 base and the J segment 4 bases; nucleotides outside the gene matches: 0. This CDR3 region has 14 residues. The CDR3 loop reads CASSIGQGNQPQHF. In DNA, the CDR3 is TGTGCCAGTAGTATAGGACAGGGGAATCAGCCCCAGCATTTT.

CDR3 nucleotides: TGCGCCAGCGGTGTAGGACTCTGGCCGGGAAACACCATATATTTT. Protein product: CASGVGLWPGNTIYF. The gene calls are TRBV10-2 and TRBJ1-3; D remains unclear. Germline CDR1 and CDR2: WSHSY and SAAADI. With 8 bases removed from V and 4 bases from J, the gap between germline ends came to 18 bases. The CDR3 is 15 residues long.

This clone appeared once. The J gene is TRBJ1-1, the V gene TRBV4-3; D is possibly TRBD1 (6 bases). Germline V lookup: CDR1 LGHNA, CDR2 YSLEER. This CDR3 is 15 amino acids long. The ends were cut back, 0 bases at V and 3 bases at J, with 11 bases in the middle. The CDR3 region has the DNA TGCGCCAGCAGCCAAGATCCACAGGGTGACACTGAAGCTTTCTTT. Its translation: CASSQDPQGDTEAFF.

V gene TRBV2 combines with J gene TRBJ2-2, with 10 bases lining up with TRBD2. The CDR3 covers 16 residues. The V gene end was trimmed by 8 bases and the J gene end by 1 base; junction bases not matched to a gene: 7. Germline V gives CDR1 SNHLY, CDR2 FYNNEI. The CDR3 loop reads CASAERGGLNTGELFF. Written as DNA, the CDR3 is TGTGCCAGCGCGGAGCGGGGGGGATTGAACACCGGGGAGCTGTTTTTT.

The chain links TRBV4-1 to TRBJ1-6; D call uncertain. This CDR3 is 15 amino acids long. V lost 1 base, J lost 10 bases, and 14 bases lay in between. Germline CDR1 MGHRA, CDR2 YSYEKL. The CDR3 bases are TGCGCCAGCAGCCAAGGAGTATGGGCACGATCACCCCTCCACTTT. Translation: CASSQGVWARSPLHF.